Sequencing of this T cell receptor (beta chain) was carried out in a study of human T cells and chemical hapten exposure. Overall study context: Minor volume differences among pooled libraries chiefly drove per-sample TCR yield variation.

CDR1 and CDR2 from the germline V gene are SGHAT and FQNNGV. J lost 2 bases, V lost 8 bases, and 7 bases had no gene match. This CDR3 is 14 amino acids long. Each CDR3 protein gets one entry after TCRdb re-called the RACE reads with MiXCR. This table has more than 100,000 distinct CDR3 sequences, about 14% appearing once. Noted time point: pre-sensitization, week 0. The sample's treatment: therapeutic diphenylcyclopropenone sensitization with weekly scalp DPC. The sample consisted of whole blood, taken in connection with sensitization to the hapten diphenylcyclopropenone (DPC). This sequence was found in a woman between 18 and 29 years old with alopecia areata. Some clones in this sample may be carry-over from other donors' samples. V gene TRBV11-2 combines with J gene TRBJ2-7; 9 nucleotides align to TRBD1. The CDR3 coding sequence is TGTGCCAGCCGCCAGTGGGACAGGGCCTACGAGCAGTACTTC. Protein product: CASRQWDRAYEQYF.